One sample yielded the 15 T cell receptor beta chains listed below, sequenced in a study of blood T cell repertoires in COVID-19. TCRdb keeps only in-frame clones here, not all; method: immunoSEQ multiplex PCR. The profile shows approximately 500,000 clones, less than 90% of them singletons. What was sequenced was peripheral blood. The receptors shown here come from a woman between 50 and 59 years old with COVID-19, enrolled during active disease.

This chain's CDR3 is CASSGRIRGYGYTF. The CDR3 bases are TGTGCCAGCAGTGGGAGGATCCGGGGCTATGGCTACACCTTC. The chain uses TRBV2 and TRBJ1-2; no firm D call. CDR3 length: 14 amino acids. Between the trimmed V and J ends, which lost 4 bases and 4 bases, there was a span of 13 bases. Germline CDR1 and CDR2: SNHLY and FYNNEI.

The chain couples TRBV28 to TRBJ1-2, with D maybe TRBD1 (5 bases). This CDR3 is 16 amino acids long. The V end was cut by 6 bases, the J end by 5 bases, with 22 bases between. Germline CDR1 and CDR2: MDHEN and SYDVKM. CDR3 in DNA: TGTGCCAGCAGAGACCAGACCGGGTGGGGCGTTTATGGCTACACCTTC. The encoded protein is CASRDQTGWGVYGYTF.

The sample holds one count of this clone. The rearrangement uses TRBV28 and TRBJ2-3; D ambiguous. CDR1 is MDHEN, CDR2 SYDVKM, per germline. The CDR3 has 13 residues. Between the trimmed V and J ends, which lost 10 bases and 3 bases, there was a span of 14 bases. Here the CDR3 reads CATMGLFTDTQYF. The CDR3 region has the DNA TGTGCCACCATGGGCCTCTTTACAGATACGCAGTATTTT.

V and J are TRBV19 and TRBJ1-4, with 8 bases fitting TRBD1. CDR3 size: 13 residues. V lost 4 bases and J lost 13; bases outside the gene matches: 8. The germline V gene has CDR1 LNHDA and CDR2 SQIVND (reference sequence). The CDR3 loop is CASSNRTGRRLFF. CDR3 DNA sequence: TGTGCCAGTAGTAACAGGACAGGGCGGCGACTGTTTTTT.

The CDR3: CVSAGGTGGAGTEAFF. In DNA form, the CDR3 reads TGTGTCTCGGCCGGGGGGACAGGGGGCGCGGGCACTGAAGCTTTCTTT. The chain has TRBV2 and TRBJ1-1; 12 nucleotides line up with TRBD1. The CDR3 is 16 residues long. Germline lookup yields CDR1 SNHLY and CDR2 FYNNEI.

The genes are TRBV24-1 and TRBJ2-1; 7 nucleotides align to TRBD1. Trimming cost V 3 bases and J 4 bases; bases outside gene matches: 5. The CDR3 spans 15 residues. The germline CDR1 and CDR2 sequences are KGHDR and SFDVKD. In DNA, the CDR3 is TGTGCCACCAGTGATCCCGGGACAGAGTACAATGAGCAGTTCTTC. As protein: CATSDPGTEYNEQFF.

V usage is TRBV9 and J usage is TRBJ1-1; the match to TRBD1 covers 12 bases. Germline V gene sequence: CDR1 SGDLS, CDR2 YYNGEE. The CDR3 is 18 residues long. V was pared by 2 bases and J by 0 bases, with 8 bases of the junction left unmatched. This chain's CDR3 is CASSVFRDRGRMNTEAFF. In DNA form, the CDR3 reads TGTGCCAGCAGCGTTTTCCGGGACAGGGGGCGCATGAACACTGAAGCTTTCTTT.

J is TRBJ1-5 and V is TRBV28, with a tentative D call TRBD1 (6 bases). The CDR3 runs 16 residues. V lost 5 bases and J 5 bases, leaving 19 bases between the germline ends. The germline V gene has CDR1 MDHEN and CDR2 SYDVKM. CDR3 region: CASSERMWAGDQPQHF. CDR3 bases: TGTGCCAGCAGTGAGAGGATGTGGGCAGGGGATCAGCCCCAGCATTTT.

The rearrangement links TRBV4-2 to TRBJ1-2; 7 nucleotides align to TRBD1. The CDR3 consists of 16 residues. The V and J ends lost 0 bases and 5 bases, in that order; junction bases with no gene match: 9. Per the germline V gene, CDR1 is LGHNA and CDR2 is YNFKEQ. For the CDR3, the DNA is TGTGCCAGCAGCCAAGATCCCCAGGGGGGCTGGTATGGCTACACCTTC. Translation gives CASSQDPQGGWYGYTF.

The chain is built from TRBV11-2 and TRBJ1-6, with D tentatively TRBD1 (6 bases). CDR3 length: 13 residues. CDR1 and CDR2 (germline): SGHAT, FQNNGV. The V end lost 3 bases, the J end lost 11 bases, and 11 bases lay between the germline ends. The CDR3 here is CASSLGGATPLHF. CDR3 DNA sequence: TGTGCCAGCAGCTTGGGGGGGGCGACACCCCTCCACTTT.

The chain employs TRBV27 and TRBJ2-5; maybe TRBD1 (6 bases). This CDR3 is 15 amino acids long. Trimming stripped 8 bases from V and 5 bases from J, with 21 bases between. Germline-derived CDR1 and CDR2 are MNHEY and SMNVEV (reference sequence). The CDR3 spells CASRSTQGFQETQYF. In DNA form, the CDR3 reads TGTGCCAGCCGGTCAACGCAGGGGTTTCAGGAGACCCAGTACTTC.

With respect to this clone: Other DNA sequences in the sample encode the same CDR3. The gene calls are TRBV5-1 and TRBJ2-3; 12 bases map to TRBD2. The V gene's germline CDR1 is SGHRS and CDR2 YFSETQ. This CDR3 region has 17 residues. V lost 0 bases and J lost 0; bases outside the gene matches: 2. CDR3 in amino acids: CASSLGLAGASTDTQYF. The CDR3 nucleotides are TGCGCCAGCAGCTTGGGACTAGCGGGGGCTAGCACAGATACGCAGTATTTT.

DNA for the CDR3: TGCGCCAGCAGCTTCGGTGGAGGCCTTAATTCACCCCTCCACTTT. Translation: CASSFGGGLNSPLHF. The gene calls are TRBV5-1 and TRBJ1-6; D is unclear. With 2 bases removed from V and 6 bases from J, the gap between germline ends came to 12 bases. This CDR3 contains 15 residues. CDR1 and CDR2 (germline): SGHRS, YFSETQ.

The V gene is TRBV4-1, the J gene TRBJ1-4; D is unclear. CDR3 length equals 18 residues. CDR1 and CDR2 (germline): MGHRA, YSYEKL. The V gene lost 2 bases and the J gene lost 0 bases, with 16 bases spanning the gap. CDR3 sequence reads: CASSQRVARPATNEKLFF. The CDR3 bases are TGCGCCAGCAGCCAAAGAGTGGCCAGGCCGGCAACTAATGAAAAACTGTTTTTT.

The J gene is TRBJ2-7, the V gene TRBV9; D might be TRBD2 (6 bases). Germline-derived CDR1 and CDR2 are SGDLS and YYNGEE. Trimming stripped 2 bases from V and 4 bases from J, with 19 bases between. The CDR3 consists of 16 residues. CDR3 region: CASSVSRAGRGYEQYF. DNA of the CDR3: TGTGCCAGCAGCGTCTCCCGGGCAGGGCGGGGATACGAGCAGTACTTC. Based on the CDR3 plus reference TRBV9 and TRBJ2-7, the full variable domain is DSGVTQTPKHLITATGQRVTLRCSPRSGDLSVYWYQQSLDQGLQFLIQYYNGEERAKGNILERFSAQQFPDLHSELNLSSLELGDSALYFCASSVSRAGRGYEQYFGPGTRLTVT.